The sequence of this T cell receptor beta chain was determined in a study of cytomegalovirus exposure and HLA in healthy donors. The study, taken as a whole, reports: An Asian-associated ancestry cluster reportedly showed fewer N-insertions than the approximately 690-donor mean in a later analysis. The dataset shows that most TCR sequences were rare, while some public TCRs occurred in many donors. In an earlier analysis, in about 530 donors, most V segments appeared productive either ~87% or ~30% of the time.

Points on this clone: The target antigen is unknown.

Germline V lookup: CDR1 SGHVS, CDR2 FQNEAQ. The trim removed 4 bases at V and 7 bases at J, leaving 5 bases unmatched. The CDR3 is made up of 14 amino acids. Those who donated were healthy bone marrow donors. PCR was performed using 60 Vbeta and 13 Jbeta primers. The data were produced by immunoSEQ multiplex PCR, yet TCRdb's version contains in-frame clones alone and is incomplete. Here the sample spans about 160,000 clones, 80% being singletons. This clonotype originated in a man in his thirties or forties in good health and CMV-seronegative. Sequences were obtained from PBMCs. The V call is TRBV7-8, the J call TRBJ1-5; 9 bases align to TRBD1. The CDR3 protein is CASSSGQGFQPQHF. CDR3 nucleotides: TGTGCCAGCAGCTCGGGACAGGGTTTCCAGCCCCAGCATTTT. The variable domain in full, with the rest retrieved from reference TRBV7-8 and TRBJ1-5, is GAGVSQSPRYKVAKRGQDVALRCDPISGHVSLFWYQQALGQGPEFLTYFQNEAQLDKSGLPSDRFFAERPEGSVSTLKIQRTQQEDSAVYLCASSSGQGFQPQHFGDGTRLSIL.